These 21 T cell receptor beta chains came from one sample sequenced in a study of CD4 T cell repertoires in COVID-19. Clones were read by immunoSEQ multiplex PCR, and TCRdb kept only the in-frame ones, dropping some. Among tens of thousands of clones listed, around 82% were seen once. Sample: CD4+ T cells from peripheral blood, taken after recovery from COVID-19. The receptors originated from a human donor who had COVID-19.

The rearrangement joins TRBV4-1 to TRBJ2-7, with D tentatively TRBD2 (5 bases). CDR3 length equals 16 residues. Trimming took off 1 base at V and 2 bases at J, with 15 bases between the two ends. CDR1 and CDR2 from the germline V gene are MGHRA and YSYEKL. DNA of the CDR3: TGCGCCAGCAGCCAAGGTGTCCGGACTGTCCCCTACGAGCAGTACTTC. It codes for CASSQGVRTVPYEQYF.

The genes are TRBV5-1 and TRBJ2-2; 11 positions match TRBD2. Losses at the gene ends were 5 bases for V and 5 bases for J; bases not matched to a gene: 5. The CDR3 runs 15 residues. Looked up from germline, CDR1 is SGHRS and CDR2 is YFSETQ. The CDR3 protein is CASRVTSGETGELFF. For the CDR3, the DNA is TGCGCCAGCAGGGTGACTAGCGGGGAAACCGGGGAGCTGTTTTTT.

This clone was seen just once. J is TRBJ2-7 and V is TRBV27; 11 bases fit TRBD1. V was pared by 8 bases and J by 7 bases, with 7 bases of the junction left unmatched. Germline V CDR1 and CDR2: MNHEY, SMNVEV (reference sequence). The CDR3 is 13 residues long. As DNA, the CDR3 is TGTGCCAGCTACGGACAGGGGGCGGGGGAGCAGTACTTC. It codes for CASYGQGAGEQYF.

In this sample, this clone turned up once. The genes are TRBV7-5 and TRBJ1-1. TRBV7-5 is flagged as a pseudogene. The CDR3 is 14 amino acids. CDR3 sequence: CARSFGGADTEAFF. In DNA, the CDR3 is TGTGCCAGAAGCTTTGGAGGGGCAGACACTGAAGCTTTCTTT.

The chain combines TRBV6-5 with TRBJ1-1, with a tentative D call TRBD1 (5 bases). This CDR3 region has 16 residues. Trimming removed 2 bases at V and 1 base at J, with 14 bases between. In germline, CDR1 is MNHEY, CDR2 SVGAGI. The CDR3, as DNA: TGTGCCAGCAGTTACGCACCAGGGAGTAGGAACACTGAAGCTTTCTTT. It yields the protein CASSYAPGSRNTEAFF.

The chain combines TRBV5-1 with TRBJ2-5; D is ambiguous. The CDR3 has 17 amino acids. V was shortened by 4 bases and J by 5 bases, with 24 bases between the two germline ends. Germline V CDR1 and CDR2: SGHRS, YFSETQ. The DNA for the CDR3 is TGCGCCAGCAGCCCCTCGGTAATTAACAGTCCGAGGGAGACCCAGTACTTC. Its translation: CASSPSVINSPRETQYF.

The rearrangement joins TRBV9 to TRBJ2-3; 10 positions agree with TRBD2. Germline V gives CDR1 SGDLS, CDR2 YYNGEE. The CDR3 runs 14 residues. V was pared by 0 bases and J by 9 bases, with 4 bases of the junction left unmatched. The CDR3 nucleotides read TGTGCCAGCAGCGTAGAAGCGGGAGGGCCGACGCAGTATTTT. It yields the protein CASSVEAGGPTQYF.

The rearrangement links TRBV5-1 to TRBJ2-5, with D perhaps assigned TRBD1 or TRBD2 (5 bases each). Germline loops: CDR1 SGHRS, CDR2 YFSETQ. This CDR3 comprises 13 residues. The V end was cut by 7 bases, the J end by 5 bases, with 15 bases between. CDR3 protein: CASWIRGDETQYF. CDR3 nucleotides: TGCGCCAGCTGGATAAGAGGGGATGAGACCCAGTACTTC.

V is TRBV12-5 and J is TRBJ2-1; TRBD2 aligns across 11 bases. CDR3 length: 15 residues. Germline loops: CDR1 LGHNT, CDR2 FRNRAP. V was clipped by 5 bases and J by 6 bases; unmatched bases: 6. Written as DNA, the CDR3 is TGTGCTAGTGGTCCCGGGACTAGCGGACGCAATGAGCAGTTCTTC. It translates to CASGPGTSGRNEQFF.

The chain recombines TRBV11-2 with TRBJ2-3; D gene unclear. The CDR3 sequence is 16 residues long. V was pared by 1 base and J by 0 bases, with 11 bases between. Germline-derived CDR1 and CDR2 are SGHAT and FQNNGV. The CDR3 region has the DNA TGTGCCAGCAGCTTAGGGGTAGAGTCTAGCACAGATACGCAGTATTTT. Translating gives CASSLGVESSTDTQYF.

V is TRBV11-2 and J is TRBJ2-7; possibly TRBD1 for D (6 bases). The germline V and J ends were trimmed by 5 bases and 6 bases, with 23 bases remaining between them. Germline CDR1 reads SGHAT; CDR2 reads FQNNGV. This CDR3 has 16 residues. This CDR3 is CASSHGPGRGGPEQYF. The CDR3 coding sequence is TGTGCCAGCAGCCACGGTCCGGGCAGGGGCGGGCCCGAGCAGTACTTC.

The sample holds a few counts of this clone. The rearrangement uses TRBV9 and TRBJ1-2; D uncertain. There are 10 residues in the CDR3. CDR1 is SGDLS, CDR2 YYNGEE, per germline. The CDR3 DNA sequence: TGTGCTTCGGGAAACTATGGCTACACCTTC. The encoded protein is CASGNYGYTF.

V and J are TRBV30 and TRBJ1-1; D is uncertain. CDR3 length: 12 residues. V was cut by 1 base and J by 4 bases, with 7 bases left in between. Germline V lookup: CDR1 GTSNPN, CDR2 SVGIG (reference sequence). CDR3 sequence: CAWSGQPTEAFF. The CDR3 region has the DNA TGTGCCTGGAGTGGGCAGCCCACTGAAGCTTTCTTT. Supplemented by reference TRBV30 and TRBJ1-1, the full variable domain reads SQTIHQWPATLVQPVGSPLSLECTVEGTSNPNLYWYRQAAGRGLQLLFYSVGIGQISSEVPQNLSASRPQDRQFILSSKKLLLSDSGFYLCAWSGQPTEAFFGQGTRLTVV.

The rearrangement joins TRBV29-1 to TRBJ2-5; weak D call: TRBD2 (6 bases). Germline assignment: CDR1 SQVTM and CDR2 ANQGSEA. The CDR3 covers 14 residues. V lost 4 bases and J 0 bases, leaving 12 bases between the germline ends. The CDR3 nucleotides read TGCAGCGTTGCTCCCTGGGGGGACCAAGAGACCCAGTACTTC. It yields the protein CSVAPWGDQETQYF.

The chain combines TRBV9 with TRBJ2-3; the D is unclear. Germline CDR1 and CDR2: SGDLS and YYNGEE. The CDR3 is made up of 13 amino acids. V was pared by 1 base and J by 5 bases, with 8 bases between. This CDR3 is CASSVSSQDTQYF. The CDR3 DNA reads as TGTGCCAGCAGCGTAAGTAGCCAAGATACGCAGTATTTT.

This clone has just one count. The chain uses TRBV28 and TRBJ1-5; TRBD1 matches at 8 bases. Germline V gene lookup returns CDR1 MDHEN and CDR2 SYDVKM. The trim removed 4 bases at V and 6 bases at J, leaving 11 bases unmatched. There are 16 residues in the CDR3. As DNA, the CDR3 is TGTGCCAGCAGTTCCTCGGACAGGGTTTTTGGTCAGCCCCAGCATTTT. It is translated as CASSSSDRVFGQPQHF. The full variable domain, with the rest looked up from reference TRBV28 and TRBJ1-5, is DVKVTQSSRYLVKRTGEKVFLECVQDMDHENMFWYRQDPGLGLRLIYFSYDVKMKEKGDIPEGYSVSREKKERFSLILESASTNQTSMYLCASSSSDRVFGQPQHFGDGTRLSIL.

The chain has TRBV6-5 and TRBJ2-7, with TRBD2 matching 12 bases. The germline V gene encodes CDR1 MNHEY and CDR2 SVGAGI. V was pared by 6 bases and J by 4 bases, with 4 bases of the junction left unmatched. CDR3 size: 14 residues. CDR3 coding DNA: TGTGCCAGCAGATCCGGACTAGCGGGATACGAGCAGTACTTC. Its translation is CASRSGLAGYEQYF.

The chain joins TRBV7-3 to TRBJ1-6; 9 bases are a match to TRBD1. Germline V lookup: CDR1 SGHTA, CDR2 FQGTGA. Germline trimming cut 4 bases from V and 9 bases from J; bases unmatched to any gene: 7. The CDR3 is made up of 15 amino acids. DNA for the CDR3: TGTGCCAGCAGCTCGACAGGGGGAGAGGGTTCACCCCTCCACTTT. Translated: CASSSTGGEGSPLHF. Drawing the rest from reference TRBV7-3 and TRBJ1-6, the complete variable domain is GAGVSQTPSNKVTEKGKYVELRCDPISGHTALYWYRQSLGQGPEFLIYFQGTGAADDSGLPNDRFFAVRPEGSVSTLKIQRTERGDSAVYLCASSSTGGEGSPLHFGNGTRLTVT.

The chain joins TRBV12-5 to TRBJ2-7; the match to TRBD2 covers 7 bases. V lost 4 bases, J lost 7 bases, and 10 bases stayed unmatched. Germline CDR1 reads LGHNT; CDR2 reads FRNRAP. This CDR3 spans 14 amino acids. CDR3 sequence: CASGSNTRGDEQYF. CDR3 bases: TGTGCTAGTGGTTCGAACACCCGGGGGGATGAGCAGTACTTC.

The chain recombines TRBV6-4 with TRBJ2-6; tentative D call: TRBD1 (7 bases). The ends were cut back, 9 bases at V and 4 bases at J, with 19 bases in the middle. The CDR3 has 16 amino acids. From germline, CDR1 is MRHNA and CDR2 SNTAGT. The CDR3 DNA reads as TGTGCCAGGAGAACAGGGGAGGCGTTCGGGGCCAACGTCCTGACTTTC. Translation: CARRTGEAFGANVLTF.

The V gene is TRBV5-4, the J gene TRBJ1-1, with D possibly TRBD1 on 6 matching bases. Germline lookup yields CDR1 SGHNT and CDR2 YYREEE (reference sequence). The CDR3 loop spans 12 amino acids. Trimming took 3 bases from V and 8 from J, leaving 11 bases between them. CDR3 bases: TGTGCCAGCAGCTCCCCAGACAGGGAAGCTTTCTTT. This translates into CASSSPDREAFF.